This is a list of T cell receptor beta chains from one sample in a study of CD8+CD57+ T cells in acquired aplastic anemia. From the reads, TCRdb called clonotypes with MiXCR, one entry per CDR3 protein. Found here are 150,000 to 200,000 distinct CDR3 sequences, over 60% of them singletons; the top ten hold 46%. The source material was sorted CD4+, CD8+, or CD8+CD57+ T cells (not recorded which) from PBMCs. The receptors were gathered from a human donor with severe aplastic anemia or a healthy control (not recorded which). The CDR3 runs from the conserved cysteine through the conserved F or W. A D gene is named only where the DNA matches it firmly. Size is stated for part of the rows, as once, few or many counts, or as a class when the clone is expanded.

J gene,D gene,clone size,V gene,CDR3 protein,CDR3 DNA
TRBJ2-5,TRBD1,once,TRBV2,CASRPGQGQETQYF,TGTGCCAGCAGACCGGGACAGGGACAAGAGACCCAGTACTTC
TRBJ2-7,-,once,TRBV7-9,CASSSGLGEDYEQYF,TGTGCCAGCAGCTCCGGACTCGGAGAAGACTACGAGCAGTACTTC
TRBJ2-1,TRBD2,-,TRBV7-9,CASSLAGGPYNEQFF,TGTGCCAGCAGCTTAGCGGGAGGGCCTTACAATGAGCAGTTCTTC
TRBJ1-6,TRBD1,-,TRBV7-2,CASSPTGYNSPLHF,TGTGCCAGCAGCCCGACAGGGTATAATTCACCCCTCCACTTT
TRBJ2-1,-,-,TRBV19,CASSISLASDEQFF,TGTGCCAGTAGTATATCTTTGGCTAGCGATGAGCAGTTCTTC
TRBJ1-5,-,many,TRBV19,CASSIETFGSGQPQHF,TGTGCCAGTAGTATAGAAACCTTCGGATCGGGTCAGCCCCAGCATTTT
TRBJ1-2,TRBD1,-,TRBV2,CAISDRGGANYGYTF,TGTGCCATCAGTGACAGGGGGGGAGCTAACTATGGCTACACCTTC
TRBJ2-7,TRBD2,once,TRBV5-5,CASSPGWGGEQYF,TGTGCCAGCAGCCCCGGGTGGGGGGGTGAGCAGTACTTC
TRBJ2-5,-,many,TRBV9,CASSLDSGGLGTQYF,TGTGCCAGCAGCTTGGACAGTGGGGGATTGGGGACCCAGTACTTC
TRBJ1-1,-,once,TRBV7-2,CASSTGGGGGTEAFF,TGTGCCAGCAGCACTGGGGGGGGCGGGGGAACTGAAGCTTTCTTT
TRBJ2-7,TRBD1,-,TRBV12-3/TRBV12-4,CASSWGGQGADEQYF,TGTGCCAGCAGTTGGGGCGGACAGGGGGCCGACGAGCAGTACTTC
TRBJ1-1,-,-,TRBV5-1,CASSLAGSVGTEAFF,TGCGCCAGCAGCTTGGCTGGGTCGGTCGGCACTGAAGCTTTCTTT
TRBJ2-3,TRBD2,-,TRBV24-1,CATSEQAGADTDTQYF,TGTGCCACCAGTGAACAAGCGGGAGCGGACACAGATACGCAGTATTTT
TRBJ2-2,-,-,TRBV11-2,CASSLEPRELFF,TGTGCCAGCAGCTTAGAACCCCGGGAGCTGTTTTTT
TRBJ2-3,-,-,TRBV5-1,CASSLGAQYF,TGCGCCAGCAGCTTGGGGGCGCAGTATTTT
TRBJ2-1,TRBD2,-,TRBV7-9,CASSLAWRIAGVRREQFF,TGTGCCAGCAGCTTAGCGTGGCGAATAGCGGGGGTACGACGTGAGCAGTTCTTC
TRBJ2-7,-,-,TRBV29-1,CSVEDLLEGTSSYEQYF,TGCAGCGTTGAAGACCTACTCGAGGGTACAAGCTCCTACGAGCAGTACTTC
TRBJ2-7,-,-,TRBV4-2,CASRAEHEQYF,TGTGCCAGCAGGGCCGAGCACGAGCAGTACTTC
TRBJ2-7,TRBD1,-,TRBV9,CASSVEQGNEQYF,TGTGCCAGCAGCGTAGAACAGGGGAACGAGCAGTACTTC
TRBJ1-4,-,many,TRBV4-1,CASSQEPRVGEKLFF,TGCGCCAGCAGCCAAGAACCAAGGGTGGGTGAAAAACTGTTTTTT
TRBJ2-7,-,-,TRBV7-8,CASSLNGYSYEQYF,TGTGCCAGCAGCTTAAACGGATACTCCTACGAGCAGTACTTC
TRBJ2-1,-,-,TRBV9,CASSVFGDAIYNEQFF,TGTGCCAGCAGCGTATTCGGGGACGCTATCTACAATGAGCAGTTCTTC
TRBJ2-6,TRBD1,-,TRBV10-3,CAIGGQAGAGANVPTF,TGTGCCATCGGAGGACAGGCCGGCGCTGGGGCCAACGTCCCGACTTTC
TRBJ2-7,TRBD1,-,TRBV7-9,CASSEPTGLLSYEQYF,TGCGCCAGCAGCGAGCCGACAGGGCTCCTCTCCTACGAGCAGTACTTC
TRBJ2-2,TRBD1,few,TRBV25-1,CASSEYGTGNTGELFF,TGTGCCAGCAGTGAATATGGGACAGGCAACACCGGGGAGCTGTTTTTT
TRBJ2-2,-,once,TRBV5-8,CASSSRTGEDTGELFF,TGTGCCAGCAGCTCTAGGACTGGGGAGGACACCGGGGAGCTGTTTTTT
TRBJ2-1,TRBD1,-,TRBV7-8,CASSPEGANPYNEQFF,TGTGCCAGCAGTCCCGAGGGGGCCAACCCCTACAATGAGCAGTTCTTC
TRBJ1-6,-,-,TRBV2,CASRVGGVGSPLHF,TGTGCCAGCAGGGTAGGGGGAGTAGGTTCACCCCTCCACTTT
TRBJ2-1,-,once,TRBV9,CASSVRSSNYNEQFF,TGTGCCAGCAGCGTAAGGTCTAGCAATTACAATGAGCAGTTCTTC
TRBJ2-3,TRBD2,many,TRBV20-1,CSARGVQRGEITDTQYF,TGCAGTGCTAGAGGTGTCCAGCGGGGGGAGATCACAGATACGCAGTATTTT
TRBJ1-6,TRBD1,-,TRBV20-1,CSARDHRGTGLSPLHF,TGCAGTGCTAGAGACCACCGGGGGACAGGGCTCTCACCCCTCCACTTT
TRBJ2-1,-,-,TRBV7-6,CASSLGLGNEQFF,TGTGCCAGCAGCTTAGGACTAGGTAATGAGCAGTTCTTC
TRBJ2-5,TRBD1,many,TRBV15,CATSPDRVSGTQYF,TGTGCCACCAGTCCTGACAGGGTATCTGGGACCCAGTACTTC
TRBJ1-3,-,-,TRBV10-3,CAIRDAVGTGNTIYF,TGTGCCATCAGAGACGCGGTGGGGACAGGAAACACCATATATTTT
TRBJ2-2,-,-,TRBV7-9,CAPNDQLGSGELFF,TGTGCCCCCAACGATCAACTGGGTTCCGGGGAGCTGTTTTTT
TRBJ2-7,-,few,TRBV10-2,CASSEDRMNEQYF,TGCGCCAGCAGTGAGGACAGAATGAACGAGCAGTACTTC
TRBJ2-7,-,many,TRBV7-2,CASSLAGLAKHEQYF,TGTGCCAGCAGCTTGGCGGGACTGGCCAAACACGAGCAGTACTTC
TRBJ2-7,TRBD2,-,TRBV6-5,CASRLAGLHYEQYF,TGTGCCAGCCGACTAGCGGGACTTCACTACGAGCAGTACTTC
TRBJ1-4,-,-,TRBV7-8,CASGAGTNEKLFF,TGTGCCAGCGGGGCAGGGACTAATGAAAAACTGTTTTTT
TRBJ1-2,TRBD1,-,TRBV2,CASRADRGGYGYTF,TGTGCCAGCAGAGCGGACAGGGGGGGGTATGGCTACACCTTC
TRBJ2-5,-,-,TRBV7-9,CASGSLVGQETQYF,TGTGCCAGCGGATCCTTAGTTGGGCAGGAGACCCAGTACTTC
TRBJ2-7,-,few,TRBV5-1,CASSLDGTYEQYF,TGCGCCAGCAGCTTGGATGGCACCTACGAGCAGTACTTC
TRBJ1-1,-,-,TRBV20-1,CSARVSTGPFEAFF,TGCAGTGCTAGAGTTTCGACGGGGCCCTTTGAAGCTTTCTTT
TRBJ2-1,-,many,TRBV7-9,CASSPWDGGLNEQFF,TGTGCCAGCAGCCCTTGGGACGGGGGGCTCAATGAGCAGTTCTTC
TRBJ1-6,-,-,TRBV4-3,CASSQDSKLTLHF,TGCGCCAGCAGCCAAGATAGCAAGTTAACCCTCCACTTT
TRBJ1-2,-,-,TRBV24-1,CATSESNRVAGYTF,TGTGCCACCAGTGAGTCCAACAGGGTGGCTGGCTACACCTTC
TRBJ2-7,-,-,TRBV7-9,CASSPRVSYEQYF,TGTGCCAGCAGCCCCCGGGTCAGCTACGAGCAGTACTTC
TRBJ1-1,-,-,TRBV7-8,CASSVTGNTEAFF,TGTGCCAGCAGCGTCACGGGGAACACTGAAGCTTTCTTT
TRBJ2-7,TRBD2,-,TRBV7-6,CASSPAGTSGGYEQYF,TGTGCCAGCAGCCCTGCCGGGACTAGCGGGGGATACGAGCAGTACTTC
TRBJ2-3,-,few,TRBV6-5,CASSPLSEDTQYF,TGTGCCAGCAGCCCCCTATCCGAAGATACGCAGTATTTT
TRBJ2-2,-,-,TRBV29-1,CSVSRGVDTGELFF,TGCAGCGTTTCCAGGGGGGTTGACACCGGGGAGCTGTTTTTT
TRBJ2-1,TRBD2,-,TRBV7-3,CASRPGLAGGGNEQFF,TGTGCCAGCAGACCAGGACTAGCGGGAGGGGGGAATGAGCAGTTCTTC
TRBJ1-1,-,-,TRBV7-6,CASSQTGETEAFF,TGTGCCAGCAGCCAAACCGGGGAAACTGAAGCTTTCTTT
TRBJ1-1,-,-,TRBV9,CASSVGDTEAFF,TGTGCCAGCAGCGTTGGAGACACTGAAGCTTTCTTT